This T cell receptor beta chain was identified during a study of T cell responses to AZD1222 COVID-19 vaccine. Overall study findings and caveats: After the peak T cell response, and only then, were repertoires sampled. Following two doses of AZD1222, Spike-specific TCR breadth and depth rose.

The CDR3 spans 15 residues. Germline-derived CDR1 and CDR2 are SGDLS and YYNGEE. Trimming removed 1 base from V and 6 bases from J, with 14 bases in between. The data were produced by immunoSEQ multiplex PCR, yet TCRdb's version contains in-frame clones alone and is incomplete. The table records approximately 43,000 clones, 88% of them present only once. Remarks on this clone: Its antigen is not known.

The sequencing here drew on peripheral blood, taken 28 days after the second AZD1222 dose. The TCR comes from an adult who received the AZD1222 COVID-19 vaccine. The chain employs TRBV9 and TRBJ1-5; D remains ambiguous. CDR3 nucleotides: TGTGCCAGCAGCGTATTTGCTGGGCCGGGTCAGCCCCAGCATTTT. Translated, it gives CASSVFAGPGQPQHF.